The 23 T cell receptor beta chains listed next were all sequenced from one sample in a study of blood T cell repertoires in COVID-19 (dated by TCRdb to about 2020). The protocol used for the library was the immunoSEQ multiplex PCR assay. TCRdb limited this immuneACCESS table to in-frame rearrangements with V and J called. A share of clones is missing; checked studies link under half to unresolved V genes, and the rest is unexplained. This sample has approximately 430,000 clones in its table, and 86% of those were observed once. More than 1.4% of the sample is taken by the ten largest. The source material was peripheral blood. The source of these receptors is a woman aged 25 to 39 with active or convalescent COVID-19.

The chain is built from TRBV2 and TRBJ2-7; TRBD1 aligns across 8 bases. The germline gives CDR1 SNHLY, CDR2 FYNNEI. Trimming removed 7 bases from V and 3 bases from J; junction bases left unmatched: 17. The CDR3 totals 17 residues. Here the CDR3 DNA reads TGTGCCAGCATGAGCGGAGTTACCGGGACAGGCCGCTACGAGCAGTACTTC. It translates to CASMSGVTGTGRYEQYF.

The chain uses TRBV19 and TRBJ2-2; D is perhaps TRBD1 (7 bases). Germline V gene sequence: CDR1 LNHDA, CDR2 SQIVND (reference sequence). The CDR3 totals 14 residues. The V end was cut by 6 bases, the J end by 1 base, with 9 bases between. As DNA, the CDR3 is TGTGCCAGTAGCCAGGGGGGGAACACCGGGGAGCTGTTTTTT. This translates into CASSQGGNTGELFF.

The chain links TRBV4-1 to TRBJ2-2, with D possibly being TRBD2 (5 bases). Germline V gene data show CDR1 as MGHRA and CDR2 as YSYEKL. Trimming took 2 bases from V and 0 from J, leaving 10 bases between them. The CDR3 covers 16 residues. Here the CDR3 DNA reads TGCGCCAGCAGCCAAACCGTCGGGACGAACACCGGGGAGCTGTTTTTT. This encodes CASSQTVGTNTGELFF.

The CDR3 loop is CSVETRTGVNHNEQFF. As DNA, the CDR3 is TGCAGCGTTGAGACCAGGACAGGGGTAAATCACAATGAGCAGTTCTTC. This chain joins TRBV29-1 and TRBJ2-1; 9 bases agree with TRBD1. CDR3 length equals 16 residues. Germline CDR1 and CDR2: SQVTM and ANQGSEA. The junction had 11 bases not matched to a gene; V was cut back by 3 bases and J by 5 bases.

The V call is TRBV15, the J call TRBJ1-3; D is uncertain. The V and J ends lost 1 base and 3 bases respectively, with 7 bases between them. CDR1 and CDR2 from the germline V gene are LNHNV and YYDKDF (reference sequence). The CDR3 totals 14 residues. The CDR3 DNA is TGTGCCACCAGCAGAGGAGGGTTTGGAAACACCATATATTTT. As protein: CATSRGGFGNTIYF.

V and J are TRBV18 and TRBJ2-5; D is possibly TRBD2 (5 bases). V dropped 5 bases and J dropped 1 base, with 8 bases sitting between them. The CDR3 runs to 13 residues. The germline V gene has CDR1 KGHSH and CDR2 LQKENI. The CDR3 is CASSGRAQETQYF. The CDR3 DNA reads as TGTGCCAGCTCAGGGCGGGCCCAAGAGACCCAGTACTTC.

This chain uses TRBV5-4 with TRBJ2-3, with 7 bases matching TRBD2. The CDR3 contains 14 residues. CDR1 SGHNT and CDR2 YYREEE come from the germline V gene (reference sequence). J lost 6 bases, V lost 6 bases, and 10 bases had no gene match. CDR3 residues: CASTLAALGDTQYF. DNA of the CDR3: TGTGCCAGCACCCTAGCGGCCCTGGGCGATACGCAGTATTTT.

The rearrangement joins TRBV15 to TRBJ1-2, with 9 bases that match TRBD1. This CDR3 has 15 residues. J was trimmed by 4 bases and V by 3 bases; bases with no gene match: 6. The germline V gene has CDR1 LNHNV and CDR2 YYDKDF (reference sequence). CDR3 amino acids: CATSSTGGSVYGYTF. CDR3 DNA sequence: TGTGCCACCAGCAGTACAGGGGGCTCGGTCTATGGCTACACCTTC.

The chain is built from TRBV27 and TRBJ1-1; TRBD1 matches 8 bases. Trimming removed 4 bases from V and 2 bases from J; junction bases left unmatched: 9. The CDR3 is 16 residues long. Germline V gene data show CDR1 as MNHEY and CDR2 as SMNVEV (reference sequence). CDR3 coding DNA: TGTGCCAGCAGTTCGGACAGGGCAGGATTCAACACTGAAGCTTTCTTT. Its translation is CASSSDRAGFNTEAFF.

J is TRBJ1-1 and V is TRBV29-1, with 8 positions matching TRBD1. The CDR3 totals 16 residues. Looked up from germline, CDR1 is SQVTM and CDR2 is ANQGSEA. The V and J ends lost 6 bases and 4 bases, in that order; junction bases with no gene match: 16. The CDR3 sequence: CSVRGAGGESGTEAFF. CDR3 bases: TGCAGCGTGAGAGGTGCAGGGGGCGAAAGTGGCACTGAAGCTTTCTTT. Full variable domain (remainder filled in from reference TRBV29-1 and TRBJ1-1): SAVISQKPSRDICQRGTSLTIQCQVDSQVTMMFWYRQQPGQSLTLIATANQGSEATYESGFVIDKFPISRPNLTFSTLTVSNMSPEDSSIYLCSVRGAGGESGTEAFFGQGTRLTVV.

This chain joins TRBV3-1 (or the pseudogene TRBV3-2) and TRBJ1-4; D is undetermined. CDR3 length: 12 amino acids. The germline gives CDR1 LGHDT, CDR2 YNNKEL (reference sequence). V was shortened by 5 bases and J by 7 bases, with 8 bases between the two germline ends. The CDR3 DNA follows: TGTGCCAGCAGCTACAGTTCTGAAAAACTGTTTTTT. Its translation is CASSYSSEKLFF.

This clone was seen a single time. The sample contains more than one DNA sequence encoding this CDR3. The V gene is TRBV5-1, the J gene TRBJ1-2, with 9 bases matching TRBD1. V lost 3 bases to trimming and J lost 3 bases; unmatched junction nucleotides: 3. Germline lookup yields CDR1 SGHRS and CDR2 YFSETQ. The CDR3 is 14 amino acids. The CDR3 DNA reads as TGCGCCAGCAGCTCGGGACAGGGCGACTATGGCTACACCTTC. Translating gives CASSSGQGDYGYTF. The full variable domain, completed using reference TRBV5-1 and TRBJ1-2, is KAGVTQTPRYLIKTRGQQVTLSCSPISGHRSVSWYQQTPGQGLQFLFEYFSETQRNKGNFPGRFSGRQFSNSRSEMNVSTLELGDSALYLCASSSGQGDYGYTFGSGTRLTVV.

The count of this clone is one. The chain couples TRBV2 to TRBJ1-1; D might be TRBD1 (6 bases). Trimming took off 3 bases at V and 1 base at J, with 15 bases between the two ends. From germline, CDR1 is SNHLY and CDR2 FYNNEI. This CDR3 contains 16 residues. CDR3 region: CASSDGQGLRNTEAFF. CDR3 DNA: TGTGCCAGCAGTGATGGTCAGGGGTTAAGGAACACTGAAGCTTTCTTT. Full variable domain (rest looked up from reference TRBV2 and TRBJ1-1): EPEVTQTPSHQVTQMGQEVILRCVPISNHLYFYWYRQILGQKVEFLVSFYNNEISEKSEIFDDQFSVERPDGSNFTLKIRSTKLEDSAMYFCASSDGQGLRNTEAFFGQGTRLTVV.

The chain employs TRBV29-1 and TRBJ2-7; 11 positions agree with TRBD2. CDR3 length: 12 amino acids. V shed 7 bases and J 6 bases; nucleotides not matched to a gene: 5. CDR1 SQVTM and CDR2 ANQGSEA come from the germline V gene. CDR3 DNA: TGCAGCGCCTTGACTAGCGGGACCGAGCAGTACTTC. This encodes CSALTSGTEQYF.

This clone was counted once. J is TRBJ1-1 and V is TRBV18; 8 nucleotides agree with TRBD1. There are 17 residues in the CDR3. V dropped 0 bases and J dropped 5; count of bases not matched to a gene: 11. Germline values: CDR1 KGHSH, CDR2 LQKENI. The CDR3 DNA reads TGTGCCAGCTCACCACCCAGGGGGCTAAACAGGGGGACTGAAGCTTTCTTT. This sequence encodes CASSPPRGLNRGTEAFF.

This sequence joins TRBV7-9 and TRBJ1-2; TRBD1 matches at 7 bases. CDR1 and CDR2 (germline): SEHNR, FQNEAQ (reference sequence). CDR3 length equals 17 residues. Trimming took 0 bases from V and 0 from J; bases not matched to a gene: 7. DNA of the CDR3: TGTGCCAGCAGCTTAGCTTTGGGGGACAGAACTAACTATGGCTACACCTTC. Protein sequence: CASSLALGDRTNYGYTF.

The V call is TRBV6-5, the J call TRBJ2-1, with 9 bases matching TRBD2. Per the germline V gene, CDR1 is MNHEY and CDR2 is SVGAGI. The CDR3 contains 16 residues. Germline trimming cut 2 bases from V and 8 bases from J; bases unmatched to any gene: 10. The DNA for the CDR3 is TGTGCCAGCAGTTACACGCTAGCGGGAATGTCTGATGAGCAGTTCTTC. Protein product: CASSYTLAGMSDEQFF.

A few counts support this clone. The chain carries TRBV2 and TRBJ1-5, with 8 bases aligning to TRBD1. V gave up 5 bases and J gave up 0 bases; unmatched junction bases: 9. Per germline, CDR1 SNHLY and CDR2 FYNNEI. This CDR3 is built from 17 residues. CDR3 sequence (DNA): TGTGCCAGCAGTCCCGGGACAGGAAGCCATAGCAATCAGCCCCAGCATTTT. Its translation: CASSPGTGSHSNQPQHF.

This rearrangement joins TRBV7-7 to TRBJ2-1; 8 positions match TRBD2. The V gene end was trimmed by 5 bases and the J gene end by 3 bases; junction bases not matched to a gene: 6. CDR1 is SSHAT and CDR2 is FNYEAQ in the germline V gene (reference sequence). The length of the CDR3 is 15 residues. The CDR3 bases are TGTGCCAGCAGCCTCTCCAGCGGGAGCTACAATGAGCAGTTCTTC. Translation gives CASSLSSGSYNEQFF.

In this sample, this clone turned up a few times. This rearrangement joins TRBV18 to TRBJ2-1, with a tentative D call TRBD2 (6 bases). The CDR3 totals 16 residues. V was shortened by 0 bases and J by 3 bases, with 12 bases between the two germline ends. CDR1 and CDR2 (germline): KGHSH, LQKENI. The CDR3, as DNA: TGTGCCAGCTCACCACCTCTGGCGGGAAACTACAATGAGCAGTTCTTC. It encodes CASSPPLAGNYNEQFF.

This chain links TRBV3-1 (or the pseudogene TRBV3-2) with TRBJ1-3, with TRBD1 as a possible D gene (5 bases). V was clipped by 1 base and J by 2 bases, with 12 bases between them. There are 16 residues in the CDR3. CDR1 and CDR2 from the germline V gene are LGHDT and YNNKEL (reference sequence). Written as DNA, the CDR3 is TGTGCCAGCAGCCAAGGCCTAACAGGACCTGGAAACACCATATATTTT. Its protein is CASSQGLTGPGNTIYF.

The gene calls are TRBV3-1 (or the pseudogene TRBV3-2) and TRBJ2-1; possibly TRBD1 for D (5 bases). The germline CDR1 and CDR2 sequences are LGHDT and YNNKEL (reference sequence). CDR3 length: 16 amino acids. Trimming took 1 base from V and 3 from J, leaving 13 bases between them. CDR3 sequence: CASSQVIGVSYNEQFF. CDR3 bases: TGTGCCAGCAGCCAAGTGATAGGGGTCAGCTACAATGAGCAGTTCTTC.

This chain connects TRBV7-8 to TRBJ2-3, with 12 bases matching TRBD2. The germline V gene encodes CDR1 SGHVS and CDR2 FQNEAQ. The CDR3 runs 16 residues. Germline trimming cut 6 bases from V and 4 bases from J; bases unmatched to any gene: 8. The CDR3 spells CASSSGTSGFADTQYF. DNA for the CDR3: TGTGCCAGCAGTTCAGGGACTAGCGGGTTCGCAGATACGCAGTATTTT.